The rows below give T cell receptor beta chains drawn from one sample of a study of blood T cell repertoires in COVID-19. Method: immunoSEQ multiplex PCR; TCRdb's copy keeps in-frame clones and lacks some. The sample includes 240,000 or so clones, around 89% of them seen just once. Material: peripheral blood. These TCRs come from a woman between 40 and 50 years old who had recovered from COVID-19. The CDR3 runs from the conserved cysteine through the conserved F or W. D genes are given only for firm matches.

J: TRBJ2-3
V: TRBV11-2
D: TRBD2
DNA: TGTGCCAGCAGCCCGGGACTAGCGGGCAATACGCAGTATTTT
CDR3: CASSPGLAGNTQYF

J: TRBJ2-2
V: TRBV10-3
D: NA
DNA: TGTGCCATCAGTCCAGCGGGGAACACCGGGGAGCTGTTTTTT
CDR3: CAISPAGNTGELFF

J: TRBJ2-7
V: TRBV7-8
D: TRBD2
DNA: TGTGCCAGCAGCTTAATTGGGGGGGGACTAGCGGGCTACGAGCAGTACTTC
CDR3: CASSLIGGGLAGYEQYF

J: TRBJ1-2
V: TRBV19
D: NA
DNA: TGTACCGCGGGGTTCCTAGGGAACTATGGCTACACCTTC
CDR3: CTAGFLGNYGYTF

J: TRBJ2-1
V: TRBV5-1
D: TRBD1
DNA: TGCGCCAGCAGCTTGGTAGGGACAGGGGTCCACAATGAGCAGTTCTTC
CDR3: CASSLVGTGVHNEQFF

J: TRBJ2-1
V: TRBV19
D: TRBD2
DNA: TGTGCCAGTAGCCAACTAGCGGGAGGCATTAATGAGCAGTTCTTC
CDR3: CASSQLAGGINEQFF

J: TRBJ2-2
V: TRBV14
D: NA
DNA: TGTGCCAGCAGCCCCCGCGGCCACACCGGGGAGCTGTTTTTT
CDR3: CASSPRGHTGELFF

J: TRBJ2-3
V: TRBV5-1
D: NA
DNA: TGCGCCAGCAGCCCGGGGTCAGATACGCAGTATTTT
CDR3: CASSPGSDTQYF

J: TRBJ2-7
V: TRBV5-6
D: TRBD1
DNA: TGTGCCAGCAGCTGGGGCGGGACAGGGGGCGAGCAGTACTTC
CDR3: CASSWGGTGGEQYF

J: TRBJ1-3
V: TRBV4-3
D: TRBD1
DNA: TGCGCCAGCAGCCAAGATCGAGCAGGGGGCGAGTCTGGAAACACCATATATTTT
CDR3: CASSQDRAGGESGNTIYF

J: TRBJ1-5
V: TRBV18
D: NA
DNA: TGTGCCAGCTCACGAGACAGCTATCAGCCCCAGCATTTT
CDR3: CASSRDSYQPQHF

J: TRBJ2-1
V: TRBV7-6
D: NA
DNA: TGTGCCAGCGAGTCACGGCAAGATGGGCACAATGAGCAGTTCTTC
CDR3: CASESRQDGHNEQFF

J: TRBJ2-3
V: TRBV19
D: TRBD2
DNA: TGTGCCAGTATGGGAACTAGCGGCAGCACAGATACGCAGTATTTT
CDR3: CASMGTSGSTDTQYF